The subject of this entry is one T cell receptor beta chain. Its specificity is not known. During the collection period, no donor immune events like infections were recorded. Clones were read by immunoSEQ multiplex PCR, and TCRdb kept only the in-frame ones, dropping some. The sample lists over 85,000 clones; more than 75% were seen once. The data derive from a study of identifying expanded T cells in peripheral blood. The V and J ends lost 2 bases and 2 bases respectively, with 10 bases between them. The CDR3 runs to 15 residues. Germline values: CDR1 KGHSH, CDR2 LQKENI. The study's findings and limits: Over two and four weeks, about 15 and 19 clones changed, versus approximately 1.1 between replicates. Across healthy donors, higher total template counts meant significantly greater roughly 2-week count variance.

The specimen sequenced was blood. The sequence was collected from a person aged 18 to 70 in good health. The chain couples TRBV18 to TRBJ1-3; TRBD1 is a possible D gene (6 bases). As DNA, the CDR3 is TGTGCCAGCTCACCAATCGGGACACCTGGAAACACCATATATTTT. Protein sequence: CASSPIGTPGNTIYF.